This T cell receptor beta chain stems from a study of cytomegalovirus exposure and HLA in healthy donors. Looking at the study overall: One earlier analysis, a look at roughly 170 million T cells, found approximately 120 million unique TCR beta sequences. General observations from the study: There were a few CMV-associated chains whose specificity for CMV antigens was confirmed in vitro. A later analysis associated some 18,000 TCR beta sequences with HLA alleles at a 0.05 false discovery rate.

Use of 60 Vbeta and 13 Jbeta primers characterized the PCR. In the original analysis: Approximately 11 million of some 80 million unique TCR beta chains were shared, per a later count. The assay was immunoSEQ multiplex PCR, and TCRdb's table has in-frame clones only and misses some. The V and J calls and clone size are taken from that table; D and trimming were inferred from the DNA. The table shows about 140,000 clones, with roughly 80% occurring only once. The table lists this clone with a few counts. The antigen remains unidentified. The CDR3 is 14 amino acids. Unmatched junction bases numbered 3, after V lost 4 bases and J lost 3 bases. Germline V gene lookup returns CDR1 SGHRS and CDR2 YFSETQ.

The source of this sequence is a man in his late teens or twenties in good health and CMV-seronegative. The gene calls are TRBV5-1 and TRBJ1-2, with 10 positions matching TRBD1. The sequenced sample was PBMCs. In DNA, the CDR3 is TGCGCCAGCAGCCCCGGGACAGGGGACTATGGCTACACCTTC. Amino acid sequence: CASSPGTGDYGYTF.